Below are 32 T cell receptor beta chains sequenced from a single sample in a study of spatial heterogeneity in lung cancer. TCRdb reanalysed the 5' RACE reads using MiXCR and keeps one entry per CDR3 protein. In the table there are about 45,000 distinct CDR3 sequences, approximately 6.2% of which are singletons. Time point meaning: sample taken at primary tumor resection. Material: PBMCs, obtained at surgery. These receptors originate from a female donor with early-stage non-small cell lung cancer.

This clonotype came up many times. The rearrangement links TRBV4-1 to TRBJ2-7, with D possibly called TRBD1 or TRBD2 (6 bases each). The CDR3 length is 13 residues. Germline values: CDR1 MGHRA, CDR2 YSYEKL. V shed 1 base and J shed 9 bases, with 13 bases lying between them. CDR3 bases: TGCGCCAGCAGCCAAGGGGATTGGGGGGCGCAGTACTTC. Its protein is CASSQGDWGAQYF.

This clonotype was counted between two and nine times. This chain uses TRBV7-9 with TRBJ1-6; 9 positions agree with TRBD1. Germline lookup yields CDR1 SEHNR and CDR2 FQNEAQ (reference sequence). With V trimmed by 5 bases and J by 10 bases, 6 bases remained unmatched. The CDR3 runs to 14 residues. CDR3 loop: CASSRDRVVSPLHF. In DNA form, the CDR3 reads TGTGCCAGCAGCCGGGACAGGGTGGTATCACCCCTCCACTTT.

This clonotype was detected many times. The chain carries TRBV24-1 and TRBJ2-1; 8 nucleotides line up with TRBD2. The germline CDR1 and CDR2 sequences are KGHDR and SFDVKD. This CDR3 spans 16 amino acids. Trimming at V came to 3 bases and at J to 6 bases, leaving 9 bases not matched to a gene. The CDR3 coding sequence is TGTGCCACCAGTGATCCCCTCGCGGGGGGCCCCAATGAGCAGTTCTTC. Amino acids: CATSDPLAGGPNEQFF.

The CDR3 loop reads CASSFAGPQPQHF. CDR3 DNA sequence: TGTGCCAGCAGTTTTGCTGGGCCTCAGCCCCAGCATTTT. The chain uses TRBV28 and TRBJ1-5; D not resolved. Germline loops: CDR1 MDHEN, CDR2 SYDVKM. V lost 3 bases to trimming and J lost 6 bases, with 9 bases between them. This CDR3 is built from 13 residues.

This clonotype was seen repeatedly, ten times or more. The V call is TRBV6-5, the J call TRBJ2-2; D may be TRBD2 (6 bases). CDR1 and CDR2 from the germline V gene are MNHEY and SVGAGI. Trimming shortened V by 6 bases and J by 7 bases, and 15 bases separated the two germline ends. The CDR3 sequence is 14 residues long. CDR3 amino acids: CASSHDAGLGELFF. In DNA form, the CDR3 reads TGTGCCAGCAGCCACGACGCGGGACTCGGGGAGCTGTTTTTT.

This clonotype was seen repeatedly, ten times or more. An end of the junction does not agree with germline; a read error may underlie this. The V call is TRBV12-3 or TRBV12-4, the J call TRBJ2-1; D call uncertain. This CDR3 contains 13 residues. The CDR3 DNA follows: TGTGCCAGCAGTCCCCATGCAACGGGTGTCTCCGTCTTC. Translation: CASSPHATGVSVF.

The rearrangement links TRBV6-6 to TRBJ1-5; tentatively, D is TRBD1 (5 bases). CDR3 size: 16 residues. Trimming shortened V by 7 bases and J by 4 bases, and 20 bases separated the two germline ends. Germline loops: CDR1 MNHNY, CDR2 SVGAGI (reference sequence). CDR3 in DNA: TGTGCCAGCACCCTATCTCAGAGGGGCGAAAATCAGCCCCAGCATTTT. This codes for CASTLSQRGENQPQHF.

The chain recombines TRBV19 with TRBJ2-4; either TRBD1 or TRBD2 may fit D (6 bases each). From germline, CDR1 is LNHDA and CDR2 SQIVND (reference sequence). Trimming cost V 1 base and J 3 bases, with 10 bases left between them. The CDR3 spans 15 residues. The CDR3 sequence is CASSIGGAGKNIQYF. CDR3 DNA: TGTGCCAGTAGTATAGGGGGGGCAGGCAAAAACATTCAGTACTTC.

This chain links TRBV27 with TRBJ1-5, with a tentative D call TRBD1 (6 bases). V lost 8 bases to trimming and J lost 6 bases, with 17 bases between them. CDR1 MNHEY and CDR2 SMNVEV come from the germline V gene (reference sequence). CDR3 length: 14 residues. CDR3 DNA: TGTGCCAGCCGGAGGGGGGCGGAGGGTCAGCCCCAGCATTTT. Its protein product is CASRRGAEGQPQHF.

This clonotype was seen at least ten times. The chain links TRBV12-3 or TRBV12-4 to TRBJ1-2; D is unresolved. V gave up 2 bases and J gave up 0 bases, with 13 bases separating them. This CDR3 has 16 amino acids. CDR3 nucleotides: TGTGCCAGCAGTTTAAACCTAGGCGTAGCTAACTATGGCTACACCTTC. Its protein product is CASSLNLGVANYGYTF.

This clonotype showed up many times. In DNA, the CDR3 is TGCGCCAGCAGCCCAAGATGGACAACAGGGGGCCGGCAGCCCCAGCATTTT. This sequence encodes CASSPRWTTGGRQPQHF. This rearrangement joins TRBV4-3 to TRBJ1-5; 9 bases align to TRBD1. J lost 7 bases, V lost 4 bases, and 14 bases had no gene match. CDR1 and CDR2 from the germline V gene are LGHNA and YSLEER. The CDR3 is made up of 17 amino acids.

The chain uses TRBV2 and TRBJ1-2; D may be TRBD1 (5 bases). CDR1 and CDR2 (germline): SNHLY, FYNNEI. This CDR3 comprises 15 residues. V lost 9 bases and J 7 bases, leaving 24 bases between the germline ends. CDR3 region: CARSQQVGAWTGYTF. Here the CDR3 DNA reads TGTGCCAGGTCACAGCAGGTCGGGGCGTGGACTGGCTACACCTTC.

As DNA, the CDR3 is TGTGCCAGCAGCTCCTTGAATCAGCCCCAGCATTTT. It is translated as CASSSLNQPQHF. The V and J genes are TRBV7-9 and TRBJ1-5; D gene ambiguous. This CDR3 is built from 12 residues. Germline V gives CDR1 SEHNR, CDR2 FQNEAQ (reference sequence). V was pared by 4 bases and J by 4 bases, with 5 bases between.

The chain couples TRBV29-1 to TRBJ2-1; D remains unclear. Germline V lookup: CDR1 SQVTM, CDR2 ANQGSEA. This CDR3 comprises 13 residues. With 7 bases removed from V and 8 bases from J, the gap between germline ends came to 18 bases. The CDR3 region has the DNA TGCAGCGCCCCCGTACCGGGTCTTGATGAGCAGTTCTTC. Protein: CSAPVPGLDEQFF.

A few counts support this clonotype. The CDR3 nucleotides read TGTGCCAGCAGCTTCACAGGGAGGGCCCTATCGAACACTGAAGCTTTCTTT. It codes for CASSFTGRALSNTEAFF. V gene TRBV5-6 combines with J gene TRBJ1-1, with TRBD1 as a possible D gene (6 bases). This CDR3 comprises 17 residues. V was shortened by 2 bases and J by 1 base, with 18 bases between the two germline ends. Germline loops: CDR1 SGHDT, CDR2 YYEEEE.

This clonotype has just a few counts. The J gene is TRBJ2-1, the V gene TRBV6-5, with 7 bases identical to TRBD1. V lost 8 bases to trimming and J lost 5 bases; unmatched junction nucleotides: 3. The length of the CDR3 is 12 residues. Per germline, CDR1 MNHEY and CDR2 SVGAGI. This CDR3 reads CASLGTDNEQFF. The DNA for the CDR3 is TGTGCCAGCCTCGGGACAGACAATGAGCAGTTCTTC.

This clonotype was observed at least ten times. J is TRBJ2-3 and V is TRBV3-1, with TRBD1 as a possible D gene (5 bases). The length of the CDR3 is 15 residues. Per germline, CDR1 LGHDT and CDR2 YNNKEL (reference sequence). Trimming cost V 2 bases and J 0 bases, with 9 bases left between them. The CDR3 spells CASSQQGPSTDTQYF. CDR3 DNA sequence: TGTGCCAGCAGCCAACAGGGCCCTAGCACAGATACGCAGTATTTT.

In its sample, this clonotype was seen many times. The rearrangement links TRBV6-5 to TRBJ1-1; D is unclear. CDR3 length equals 15 residues. V was cut by 6 bases and J by 0 bases, with 14 bases left in between. Looked up from germline, CDR1 is MNHEY and CDR2 is SVGAGI. CDR3 DNA: TGTGCCAGCAGGGGAGTAACGCCCATGAACACTGAAGCTTTCTTT. It specifies CASRGVTPMNTEAFF.

This clonotype was counted at least ten times. The chain carries TRBV7-9 and TRBJ1-5; D remains ambiguous. CDR1 and CDR2 (germline): SEHNR, FQNEAQ (reference sequence). Trimming took 1 base from V and 0 from J, leaving 7 bases between them. The CDR3 loop spans 15 amino acids. The CDR3 bases are TGTGCCAGCAGCTTAGGTGGAGCTAGCAATCAGCCCCAGCATTTT. This translates into CASSLGGASNQPQHF.

This clonotype was found many times. The chain employs TRBV2 and TRBJ2-7; possibly TRBD1 for D (5 bases). V was pared by 5 bases and J by 0 bases, with 8 bases between. CDR3 length: 13 amino acids. Germline V lookup: CDR1 SNHLY, CDR2 FYNNEI. The CDR3 loop reads CASSQGFSYEQYF. The CDR3 region has the DNA TGTGCCAGCAGTCAGGGCTTCTCCTACGAGCAGTACTTC.

This clonotype was recorded at least ten times. The J gene is TRBJ2-6, the V gene TRBV7-8; 8 bases match TRBD1. Germline trimming cut 1 base from V and 0 bases from J; bases unmatched to any gene: 5. Germline CDR1 SGHVS, CDR2 FQNEAQ. The CDR3 loop spans 18 amino acids. The CDR3 sequence: CASSLVDRAISGANVLTF. CDR3 nucleotides: TGTGCCAGCAGCTTAGTGGACAGGGCTATCTCTGGGGCCAACGTCCTGACTTTC.

This clonotype was counted a few times. The rearrangement joins TRBV2 to TRBJ2-5, with 11 positions matching TRBD2. The CDR3 has 15 residues. From germline, CDR1 is SNHLY and CDR2 FYNNEI. Trimming removed 7 bases from V and 2 bases from J; junction bases left unmatched: 6. The CDR3 DNA reads as TGTGCCAGCAAATCGGGACTAGCGGATCAAGAGACCCAGTACTTC. Translated: CASKSGLADQETQYF.

The J gene is TRBJ1-1, the V gene TRBV20-1; D not certain. Germline V gene lookup returns CDR1 DFQATT and CDR2 SNEGSKA (reference sequence). The CDR3 is 13 amino acids. V was clipped by 5 bases and J by 4 bases, with 14 bases between them. The CDR3 region is CSAPPPVGTEAFF. CDR3 bases: TGCAGTGCTCCCCCCCCCGTGGGCACTGAAGCTTTCTTT.

In this sample, this clonotype turned up many times. The V and J genes are TRBV20-1 and TRBJ2-5; D remains ambiguous. Between the trimmed V and J ends, which lost 7 bases and 0 bases, there was a span of 18 bases. The CDR3 length is 15 residues. Germline loops: CDR1 DFQATT, CDR2 SNEGSKA (reference sequence). The CDR3 DNA reads TGCAGTGTCAATTTGGGCGGAAAGTACCAAGAGACCCAGTACTTC. This translates into CSVNLGGKYQETQYF.

In this sample, this clonotype turned up once. Mismatch with germline at one junction end may stem from a read error. V and J are TRBV5-1 and TRBJ2-3; the match to TRBD2 covers 10 bases. The CDR3 covers 15 residues. CDR1 is SGHRS and CDR2 is YFSETQ in the germline V gene. This chain's CDR3 is CANSEGLAISDTQYF. DNA for the CDR3: TGTGCCAACAGCGAGGGACTAGCGATATCAGATACGCAGTATTTT.

This clonotype was picked up many times. The gene calls are TRBV23-1 and TRBJ2-5, with D possibly TRBD2 on 5 matching bases. TRBV23-1 is labeled an ORF, and its function is uncertain. V lost 0 bases, J lost 3 bases, and 20 bases lay in between. There are 18 residues in the CDR3. The chain's CDR3 is CASSQSDLGWCSKETQYF. Here the CDR3 DNA reads TGCGCCAGCAGTCAATCGGACTTAGGATGGTGTAGTAAAGAGACCCAGTACTTC.

This clonotype was observed a few times. The chain employs TRBV4-3 and TRBJ1-5; no clear D gene. Germline assignment: CDR1 LGHNA and CDR2 YSLEER. This CDR3 has 16 residues. The ends were cut back, 4 bases at V and 4 bases at J, with 17 bases in the middle. The CDR3 DNA follows: TGCGCCAGCAGCCCAGAAAATACGAACGTAAATCAGCCCCAGCATTTT. It specifies CASSPENTNVNQPQHF.

This clonotype was recorded many times. V usage is TRBV7-2 and J usage is TRBJ1-1; D perhaps matches TRBD1 (6 bases). The germline V and J ends were trimmed by 6 bases and 6 bases, with 17 bases remaining between them. CDR1 SGHTA and CDR2 FQGNSA come from the germline V gene. This CDR3 has 14 amino acids. The DNA of the CDR3 is TGTGCCAGCAGAGATTCCCGGGGGGCCCCTGAAGCTTTCTTT. Its protein product is CASRDSRGAPEAFF. Using reference TRBV7-2 and TRBJ1-1 for the parts outside the CDR3, the full variable domain is GAGVSQSPSNKVTEKGKDVELRCDPISGHTALYWYRQSLGQGLEFLIYFQGNSAPDKSGLPSDRFSAERTGGSVSTLTIQRTQQEDSAVYLCASRDSRGAPEAFFGQGTRLTVV.

This clonotype was observed a few times. The chain employs TRBV5-1 and TRBJ2-7; D is undetermined. The CDR3 is 11 amino acids. Germline lookup yields CDR1 SGHRS and CDR2 YFSETQ. Deletions cut 4 bases from V and 3 bases from J, with 5 bases between. The CDR3 spells CASSDFYEQYF. The CDR3 DNA reads TGCGCCAGCAGCGACTTCTACGAGCAGTACTTC.

This clonotype has more than one count but fewer than ten. The V and J genes are TRBV5-6 and TRBJ2-1; TRBD1 aligns across 8 bases. Unmatched junction bases numbered 4, after V lost 4 bases and J lost 1 base. CDR1 and CDR2 from the germline V gene are SGHDT and YYEEEE. The CDR3 is 15 residues long. DNA for the CDR3: TGTGCCAGCAGCCGGGACAGGCGGTCCTACAATGAGCAGTTCTTC. It is translated as CASSRDRRSYNEQFF.

In this sample, this clonotype turned up a few times. The CDR3 DNA follows: TGTGCCAGCAGCCTCTCAGACAGCTACGAGCAGTACTTC. It specifies CASSLSDSYEQYF. This chain joins TRBV3-1 and TRBJ2-7, with a weak D call TRBD1 (5 bases). Germline-derived CDR1 and CDR2 are LGHDT and YNNKEL (reference sequence). Trimming took 4 bases from V and 3 from J, leaving 10 bases between them. The CDR3 loop spans 13 amino acids.

This clonotype was recorded many times. The chain uses TRBV5-1 and TRBJ2-3; D call uncertain. Looked up from germline, CDR1 is SGHRS and CDR2 is YFSETQ. The CDR3 runs 12 residues. V lost 0 bases and J 4 bases, leaving 3 bases between the germline ends. The chain's CDR3 is CASSLGADTQYF. The CDR3 DNA is TGCGCCAGCAGCTTGGGCGCAGATACGCAGTATTTT.